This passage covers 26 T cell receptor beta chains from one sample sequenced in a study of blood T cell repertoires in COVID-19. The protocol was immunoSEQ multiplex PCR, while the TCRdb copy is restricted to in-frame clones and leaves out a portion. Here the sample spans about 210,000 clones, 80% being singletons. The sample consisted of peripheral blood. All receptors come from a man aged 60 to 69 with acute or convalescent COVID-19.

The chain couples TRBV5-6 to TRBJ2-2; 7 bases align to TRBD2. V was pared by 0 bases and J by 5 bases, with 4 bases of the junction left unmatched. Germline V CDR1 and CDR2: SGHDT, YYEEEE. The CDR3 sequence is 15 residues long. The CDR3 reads CASSLGLRGTGELFF. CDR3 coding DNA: TGTGCCAGCAGCTTGGGGTTGCGGGGGACCGGGGAGCTGTTTTTT.

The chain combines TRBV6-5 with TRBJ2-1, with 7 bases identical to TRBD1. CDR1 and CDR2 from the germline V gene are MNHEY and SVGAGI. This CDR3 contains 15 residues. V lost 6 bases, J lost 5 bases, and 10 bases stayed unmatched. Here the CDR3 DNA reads TGTGCCAGCAGCCGCACAGGGGCCGGAGACAATGAGCAGTTCTTC. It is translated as CASSRTGAGDNEQFF.

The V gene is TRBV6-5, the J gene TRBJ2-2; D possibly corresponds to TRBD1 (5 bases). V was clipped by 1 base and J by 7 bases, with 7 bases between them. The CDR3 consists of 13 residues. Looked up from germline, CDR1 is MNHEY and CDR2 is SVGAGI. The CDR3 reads CASSYFRGGELFF. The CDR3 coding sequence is TGTGCCAGCAGTTACTTTAGGGGCGGGGAGCTGTTTTTT.

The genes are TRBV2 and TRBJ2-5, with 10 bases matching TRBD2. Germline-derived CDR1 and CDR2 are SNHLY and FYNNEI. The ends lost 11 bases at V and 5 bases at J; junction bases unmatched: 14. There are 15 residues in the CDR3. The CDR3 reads CAGRVQRGGPETQYF. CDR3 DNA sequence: TGTGCCGGCCGGGTTCAGCGGGGGGGCCCCGAGACCCAGTACTTC.

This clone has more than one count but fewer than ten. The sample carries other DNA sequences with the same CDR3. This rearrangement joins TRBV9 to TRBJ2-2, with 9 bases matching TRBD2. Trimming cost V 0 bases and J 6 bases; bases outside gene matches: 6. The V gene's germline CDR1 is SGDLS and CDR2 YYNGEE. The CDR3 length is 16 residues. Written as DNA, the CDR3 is TGTGCCAGCAGCGTAGAGGGCGGGAGGGCCCCCGGGGAGCTGTTTTTT. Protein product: CASSVEGGRAPGELFF.

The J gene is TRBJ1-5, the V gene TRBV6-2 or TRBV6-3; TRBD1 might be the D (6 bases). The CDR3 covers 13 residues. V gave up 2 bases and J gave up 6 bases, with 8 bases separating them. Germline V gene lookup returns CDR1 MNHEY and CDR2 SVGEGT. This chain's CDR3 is CASSYGGSQPQHF. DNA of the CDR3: TGTGCCAGCAGTTACGGGGGCAGTCAGCCCCAGCATTTT.

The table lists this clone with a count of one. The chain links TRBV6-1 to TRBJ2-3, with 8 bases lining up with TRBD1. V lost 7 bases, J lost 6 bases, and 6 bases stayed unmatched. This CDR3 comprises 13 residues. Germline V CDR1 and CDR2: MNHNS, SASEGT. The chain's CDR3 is CASTQTGADTQYF. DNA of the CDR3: TGTGCCAGCACCCAGACAGGGGCCGATACGCAGTATTTT.

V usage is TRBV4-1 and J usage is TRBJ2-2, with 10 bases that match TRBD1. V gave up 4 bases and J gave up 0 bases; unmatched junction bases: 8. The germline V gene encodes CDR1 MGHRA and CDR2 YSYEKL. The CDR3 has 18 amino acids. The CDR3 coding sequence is TGCGCCAGCAGCCTCTCCGGGACAGGGGCCCCGAACACCGGGGAGCTGTTTTTT. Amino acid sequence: CASSLSGTGAPNTGELFF.

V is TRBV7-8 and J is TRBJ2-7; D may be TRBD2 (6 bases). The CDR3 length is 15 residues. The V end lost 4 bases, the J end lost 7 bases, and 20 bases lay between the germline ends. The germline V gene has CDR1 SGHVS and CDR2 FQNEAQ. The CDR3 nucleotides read TGTGCCAGCAGCTCCCGACTAGTGGGGACGTGGGAGCAGTACTTC. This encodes CASSSRLVGTWEQYF.

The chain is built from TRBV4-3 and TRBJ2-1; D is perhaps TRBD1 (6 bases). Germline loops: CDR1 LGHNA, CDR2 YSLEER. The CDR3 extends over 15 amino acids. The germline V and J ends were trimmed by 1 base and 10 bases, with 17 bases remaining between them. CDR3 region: CASSQAQGLGGEQFF. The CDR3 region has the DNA TGCGCCAGCAGCCAAGCTCAGGGGCTGGGTGGAGAGCAGTTCTTC.

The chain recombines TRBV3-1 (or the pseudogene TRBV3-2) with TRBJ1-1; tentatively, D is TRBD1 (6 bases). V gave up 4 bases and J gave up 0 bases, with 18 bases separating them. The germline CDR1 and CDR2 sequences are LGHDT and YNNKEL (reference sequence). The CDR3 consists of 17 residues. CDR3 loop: CASSRTIGQTMNTEAFF. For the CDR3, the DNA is TGTGCCAGCAGCCGCACTATCGGACAGACGATGAACACTGAAGCTTTCTTT.

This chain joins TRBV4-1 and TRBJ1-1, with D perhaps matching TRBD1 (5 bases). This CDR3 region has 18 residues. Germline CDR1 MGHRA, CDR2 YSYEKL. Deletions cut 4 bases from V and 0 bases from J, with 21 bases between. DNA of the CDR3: TGCGCCAGCAGCCGCCGACAGCCGGACGCATATATGAACACTGAAGCTTTCTTT. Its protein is CASSRRQPDAYMNTEAFF.

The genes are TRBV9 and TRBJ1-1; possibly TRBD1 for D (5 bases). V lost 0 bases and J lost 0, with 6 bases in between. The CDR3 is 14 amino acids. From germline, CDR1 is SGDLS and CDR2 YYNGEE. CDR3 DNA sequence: TGTGCCAGCAGCGTAGGGACACTGAACACTGAAGCTTTCTTT. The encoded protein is CASSVGTLNTEAFF.

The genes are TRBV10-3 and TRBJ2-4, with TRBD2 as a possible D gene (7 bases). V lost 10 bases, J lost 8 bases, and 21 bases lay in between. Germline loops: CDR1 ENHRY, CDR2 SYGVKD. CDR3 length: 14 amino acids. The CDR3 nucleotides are TGTGCCACGTACCGGGGCGGGGGCACCGACATTCAGTACTTC. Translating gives CATYRGGGTDIQYF.

CDR3 region: CASSFGTRSGDHEQYF. CDR3 DNA sequence: TGTGCCAGCAGCTTCGGGACAAGAAGCGGGGATCACGAGCAGTACTTC. The chain couples TRBV11-2 to TRBJ2-7, with D maybe TRBD2 (7 bases). The CDR3 contains 16 residues. Germline V gene lookup returns CDR1 SGHAT and CDR2 FQNNGV. V was cut by 3 bases and J by 5 bases, with 20 bases left in between.

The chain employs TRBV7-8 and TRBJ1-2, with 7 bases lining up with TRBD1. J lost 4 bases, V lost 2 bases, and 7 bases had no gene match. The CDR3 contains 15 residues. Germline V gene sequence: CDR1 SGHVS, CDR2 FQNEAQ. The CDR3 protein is CASSLIRGPGYGYTF. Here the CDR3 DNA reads TGTGCCAGCAGCTTAATAAGGGGGCCGGGCTATGGCTACACCTTC. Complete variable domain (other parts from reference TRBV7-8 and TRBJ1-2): GAGVSQSPRYKVAKRGQDVALRCDPISGHVSLFWYQQALGQGPEFLTYFQNEAQLDKSGLPSDRFFAERPEGSVSTLKIQRTQQEDSAVYLCASSLIRGPGYGYTFGSGTRLTVV.

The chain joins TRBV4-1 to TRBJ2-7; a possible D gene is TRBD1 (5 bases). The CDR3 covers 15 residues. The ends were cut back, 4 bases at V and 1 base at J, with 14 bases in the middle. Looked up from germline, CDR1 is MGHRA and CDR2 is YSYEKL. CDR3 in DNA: TGCGCCAGCAGCCTCCAGGTGACAGTGTCCTACGAGCAGTACTTC. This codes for CASSLQVTVSYEQYF.

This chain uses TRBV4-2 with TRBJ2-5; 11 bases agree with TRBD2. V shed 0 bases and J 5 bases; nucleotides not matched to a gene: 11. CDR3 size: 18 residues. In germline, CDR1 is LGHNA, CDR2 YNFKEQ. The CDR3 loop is CASSQETLAGVGEETQYF. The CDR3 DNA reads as TGTGCCAGCAGCCAAGAAACACTAGCGGGAGTGGGGGAGGAGACCCAGTACTTC.

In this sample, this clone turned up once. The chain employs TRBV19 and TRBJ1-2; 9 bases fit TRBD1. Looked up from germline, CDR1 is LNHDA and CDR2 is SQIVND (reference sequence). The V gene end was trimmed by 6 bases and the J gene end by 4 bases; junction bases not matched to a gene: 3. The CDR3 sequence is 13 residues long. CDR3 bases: TGTGCCAGTAGAACAGGGGGCTTCTATGGCTACACCTTC. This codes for CASRTGGFYGYTF.

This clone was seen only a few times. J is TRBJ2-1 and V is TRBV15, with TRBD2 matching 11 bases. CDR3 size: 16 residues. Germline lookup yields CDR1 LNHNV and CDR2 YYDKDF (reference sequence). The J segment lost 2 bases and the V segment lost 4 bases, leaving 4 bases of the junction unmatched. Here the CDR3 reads CATSTISGGAYNEQFF. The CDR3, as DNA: TGTGCCACCAGCACGATTAGCGGGGGGGCCTACAATGAGCAGTTCTTC.

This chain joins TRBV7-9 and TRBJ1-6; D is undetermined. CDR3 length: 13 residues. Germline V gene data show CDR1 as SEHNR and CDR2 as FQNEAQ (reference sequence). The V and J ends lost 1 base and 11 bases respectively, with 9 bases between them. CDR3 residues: CASSLDGEAPLHF. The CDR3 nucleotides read TGTGCCAGCAGCTTAGACGGAGAAGCACCCCTCCACTTT.

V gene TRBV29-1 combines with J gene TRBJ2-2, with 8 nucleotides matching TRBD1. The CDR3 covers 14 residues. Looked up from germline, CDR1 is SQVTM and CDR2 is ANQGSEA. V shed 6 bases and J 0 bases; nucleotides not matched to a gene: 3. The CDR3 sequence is CSVPTGANTGELFF. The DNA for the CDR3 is TGCAGCGTACCGACAGGGGCGAACACCGGGGAGCTGTTTTTT.

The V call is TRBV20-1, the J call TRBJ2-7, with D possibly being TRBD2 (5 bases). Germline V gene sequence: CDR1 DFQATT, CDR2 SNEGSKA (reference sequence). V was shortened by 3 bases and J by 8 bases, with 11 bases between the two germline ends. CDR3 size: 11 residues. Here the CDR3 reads CSASLAWKQYF. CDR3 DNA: TGCAGTGCTAGCCTAGCCTGGAAGCAGTACTTC.

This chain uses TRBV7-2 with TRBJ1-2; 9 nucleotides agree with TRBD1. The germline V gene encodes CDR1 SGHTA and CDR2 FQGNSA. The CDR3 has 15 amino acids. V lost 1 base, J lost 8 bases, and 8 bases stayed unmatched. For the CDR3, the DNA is TGTGCCAGCAGCTTAGACCTCGGGACAGGGTACGGCTACACCTTC. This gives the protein CASSLDLGTGYGYTF. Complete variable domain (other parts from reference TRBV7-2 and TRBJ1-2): GAGVSQSPSNKVTEKGKDVELRCDPISGHTALYWYRQSLGQGLEFLIYFQGNSAPDKSGLPSDRFSAERTGGSVSTLTIQRTQQEDSAVYLCASSLDLGTGYGYTFGSGTRLTVV.

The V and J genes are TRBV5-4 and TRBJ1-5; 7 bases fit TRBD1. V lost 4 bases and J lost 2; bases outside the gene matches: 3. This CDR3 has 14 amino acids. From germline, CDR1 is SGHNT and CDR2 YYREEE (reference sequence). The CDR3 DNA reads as TGTGCCAGCAGCCGTGACAGGGGCAATCAGCCCCAGCATTTT. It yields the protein CASSRDRGNQPQHF.

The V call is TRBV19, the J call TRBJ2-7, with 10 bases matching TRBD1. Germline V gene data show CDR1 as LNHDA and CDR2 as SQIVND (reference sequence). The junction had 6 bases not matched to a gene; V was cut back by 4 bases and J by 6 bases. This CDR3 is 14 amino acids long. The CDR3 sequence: CASSKGTGVREQYF. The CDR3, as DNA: TGTGCCAGTAGTAAGGGGACAGGGGTCCGCGAGCAGTACTTC. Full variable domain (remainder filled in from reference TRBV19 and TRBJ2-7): DGGITQSPKYLFRKEGQNVTLSCEQNLNHDAMYWYRQDPGQGLRLIYYSQIVNDFQKGDIAEGYSVSREKKESFPLTVTSAQKNPTAFYLCASSKGTGVREQYFGPGTRLTVT.